This T cell receptor beta chain was sequenced in a study of blood T cell repertoires in COVID-19 (TCRdb year 2020). In the study overall: Samples from collaborators originated in the United States, Italy and Spain and spanned both the acute and convalescent phases of COVID-19. The prospective study material was composed of cDNA or gDNA derived from T cells, B-cell-depleted T cells, or PBMCs. Subjects who had been exposed to COVID-19, were actively infected with it, or had recovered from it provided the deeply sampled blood TCRbeta repertoires that made up the dataset. Nearly every sample came with metadata listing a de-identified subject ID, COVID-19 status, age in years and sex. The samples were drawn from two sources: the first 160 participants of the ongoing ImmuneRACE study, and 1,254 subjects contributed by 6 global collaborators. The repertoires were released in a freely available public database meant as a resource for research on the immune response to SARS-CoV-2. Where available, HLA class I and class II types were obtained from metadata supplied by the sample provider rather than from assay-based typing.

TCRbeta CDR3 regions were amplified from genomic DNA using the immunoSEQ Assay, a bias-controlled multiplex PCR. In the authors' own workflow: Nucleated cell counts per sample were estimated from amplification of reference gene primers within the assay. To quantify the absolute abundance of each unique TCRbeta CDR3 rearrangement, sequence reads were collapsed and filtered. Productive Simpson clonality was computed per sample as the square root of Simpson's diversity index over productive rearrangements. The table was pulled from immuneACCESS by TCRdb, which kept in-frame rearrangements only. Such tables lose some clones; where checked, under half of the loss comes from unresolved V genes, and the rest has no known cause. Clone size and V and J calls were adopted from that table, with D and trimming inferred from the DNA. For this sample there are about 69,000 clones; 80% to 95% appear just once. The ten top clones hold 4.5% to 6% of the sample.

The germline V gene (reference sequence) provides CDR1 SEHNR and CDR2 FQNEAQ. Unmatched junction bases come to 8, with V trimmed by 3 bases and J by 1 base. The CDR3 measures 16 amino acids from cysteine to phenylalanine. Only the CDR3 DNA stays, 48 bases, in frame from base 1. The full study reports these points: Clinical and demographic metadata were provided uncurated, with the amount varying by source and participant.

Each collaborating institution followed its own protocols to collect whole blood in K2EDTA tubes. For TCRbeta analysis, collaborator samples were shipped as frozen whole blood, as isolated PBMCs, or as DNA extracted from either sample type. A remark on this clone: Its antigen is not yet known. Base quality data are lacking; no much larger clone is found one base away.

The rearranged segments are TRBV7-9 and TRBJ2-5; TRBD2 agrees with 7 junctional bases. The source material was peripheral blood. The TCR originated in a woman aged 55-75 years with active COVID-19. CDR3 protein: CASSFVAGLPQETQYF. Read as DNA, the sequence is TGTGCCAGCAGCTTCGTTGCGGGACTACCCCAAGAGACCCAGTACTTC.